The source of this TCR beta chain is a study of Graves' ophthalmopathy and Graves' hyperthyroidism. If patients had other autoimmune diseases, uncontrolled infections, pregnancy or lactation, they were excluded. Diagnosis was based on clinical symptoms, serum thyroxine, TRAb, thyroid ultrasound and orbital computed tomography. Judged by abundance, this clonotype is medium-sized (0.01 to 0.1%). What it binds is not known. Study conclusions and caveats: Ophthalmopathy progression cases were predicted by the model with about 70% sensitivity and 72% to 80% specificity. The majority of expanded thyroid clonotypes above 0.001 frequency also occurred in blood.

This CDR3 has 15 amino acids. Germline V gene sequence: CDR1 MNHEY, CDR2 SVGAGI. V lost 2 bases and J lost 0, with 10 bases in between. For repertoire sequencing, the TCR beta CDR3 regions were amplified from RNA transcripts. An initial RT-PCR round employing HTBI primers preceded a second-round multiplex PCR. TCRdb called the multiplex PCR reads again in MiXCR, with one record for every CDR3 protein. The table has approximately 410,000 distinct CDR3 sequences, 15% seen once. The sequence was obtained from a young woman with stable Graves' hyperthyroidism. The genes are TRBV6-5 and TRBJ1-1, with unresolved D. Sequencing used peripheral blood. The CDR3 protein is CASSYEGAVNTEAFF. In DNA, the CDR3 is TGTGCCAGCAGTTACGAGGGAGCGGTGAACACTGAAGCTTTCTTT.